A selection of T cell receptor beta chains follows, all from one sample in a study of blood T cell repertoires in COVID-19. This table comes from immunoSEQ multiplex PCR, and its TCRdb copy is limited to in-frame clones, with some not included. The data contain about 130,000 clones, over 65% of them singletons. Sequenced material: PBMCs or T cells enriched from blood (not recorded which). These receptors all come from a woman in her fifties or sixties who had recovered from COVID-19. Each CDR3 is given with its conserved first and last residue. A D gene is named only where the DNA matches it firmly. Rows may omit the clone size; those that give it use once, few, many or a size class.

clone size	V gene	D gene	J gene	CDR3 DNA	CDR3 protein
-	TRBV9	-	TRBJ1-1	TGTGCCAGCAGCGTGCTGAGAAACACTGAAGCTTTCTTT	CASSVLRNTEAFF
few	TRBV3-1/TRBV3-2	TRBD1	TRBJ1-3	TGTGCCAGCAGCGCCGGGACAGGGTTCGGAAACACCATATATTTT	CASSAGTGFGNTIYF
-	TRBV7-2	-	TRBJ1-5	TGTGCCAGCAGCTTCGGACAGAATCAGCCCCAGCATTTT	CASSFGQNQPQHF
-	TRBV5-4	-	TRBJ1-5	TGTGCCAGCAGCGCCGCCGGGCAGCCCCAGCATTTT	CASSAAGQPQHF
-	TRBV6-5	TRBD2	TRBJ2-5	TGTGCCAGCAGCGAGCGGGGATACATTGGGGAGACCCAGTACTTC	CASSERGYIGETQYF
-	TRBV5-6	-	TRBJ1-5	TGTGCCAGCAGCTTTTCAAATCAGCCCCAGCATTTT	CASSFSNQPQHF
-	TRBV3-1/TRBV3-2	-	TRBJ2-3	TGTGCCAGCAGCCCTCAGGGAGGGGGTACAGATACGCAGTATTTT	CASSPQGGGTDTQYF
-	TRBV14	-	TRBJ2-6	TGTGCCAGCAGCCCCCTGCCGGACAGTCAATTCTCTGGGGCCAACGTCCTGACTTTC	CASSPLPDSQFSGANVLTF
-	TRBV30	-	TRBJ1-3	TGTGCCTGGGCGGACAGCGGAAACACCATATATTTT	CAWADSGNTIYF
-	TRBV29-1	-	TRBJ2-5	TGCAGCGTTTACAGGGACAAGGAGACCCAGTACTTC	CSVYRDKETQYF
-	TRBV30	-	TRBJ2-1	TGTGCCTGGAGTAAGGGGGGGAGTTCGACGGAGCAGTTCTTC	CAWSKGGSSTEQFF
-	TRBV4-2	-	TRBJ2-7	TGTGCCAGCAGCACAGGGAGGGGAACGGGGGAGCAGTACTTC	CASSTGRGTGEQYF
-	TRBV10-3	TRBD2	TRBJ2-1	TGTGCCATCAGGGGACTAGCGGGGAATGAGCAGTTCTTC	CAIRGLAGNEQFF
-	TRBV25-1	-	TRBJ1-6	TGTGCCAGCAGTGAGTTCGGGGATTTGACCCTCCACTTT	CASSEFGDLTLHF
once	TRBV6-1	-	TRBJ2-1	TGTGCCAGCAGTGAAGCGGGGGGTCGGGATGAGCAGTTCTTC	CASSEAGGRDEQFF
-	TRBV30	-	TRBJ1-4	TGTGCCTGGAGGGGAGGGGGAGCTGAAAAACTGTTTTTT	CAWRGGGAEKLFF
-	TRBV7-9	TRBD1	TRBJ1-2	TGTGCCAGCAGCCCGACAGGGGTTAACAGCTATGGCTACACCTTC	CASSPTGVNSYGYTF
-	TRBV6-2/TRBV6-3	TRBD1	TRBJ2-7	TGTGCCAGCAGTCCGGGACCGGGACAGGGCATCTACGAGCAGTACTTC	CASSPGPGQGIYEQYF
once	TRBV7-8	TRBD1	TRBJ1-2	TGTGCCAGCAGCCCCAGACAGGGACGGGGCTACACCTTC	CASSPRQGRGYTF
-	TRBV12-3/TRBV12-4	-	TRBJ2-5	TGTGCCAGCAGTTTAGTTACTAGTGGGACCCAGTACTTC	CASSLVTSGTQYF
-	TRBV25-1	-	TRBJ1-2	TGTGCCACCAATAACGGTTACAACTATGGCTACACCTTC	CATNNGYNYGYTF
-	TRBV19	-	TRBJ1-1	TGTGCCACTGGGCGGGGAGCCATGAACACTGAAGCTTTCTTT	CATGRGAMNTEAFF
-	TRBV24-1	-	TRBJ1-5	TGTGCCACCAGTGACCACGATCAGTATCAGCCCCAGCATTTT	CATSDHDQYQPQHF
-	TRBV9	-	TRBJ1-1	TGTGCCAGCAGCCCATTAGACATGAACACTGAAGCTTTCTTT	CASSPLDMNTEAFF
-	TRBV28	-	TRBJ1-5	TGTGCCAGCAGTTTGGGTGGGAGGGGCGGCGATCAGCCCCAGCATTTT	CASSLGGRGGDQPQHF
-	TRBV2	-	TRBJ1-2	TGTGCCAGCAATCAGTTACAGGGTAACTATGGCTACACCTTC	CASNQLQGNYGYTF
-	TRBV5-1	TRBD1	TRBJ1-2	TGCGCCAGCAGCCAAGGGGGACAGAGCTATGGCTACACCTTC	CASSQGGQSYGYTF
-	TRBV19	-	TRBJ2-3	TGTGCCAGTAGTATGGAGCGGGCGGTCACAGATACGCAGTATTTT	CASSMERAVTDTQYF
once	TRBV4-2	TRBD2	TRBJ2-2	TGTGCCAGCAGCCAGAAGACTAGCGGAGACACCGGGGAGCTGTTTTTT	CASSQKTSGDTGELFF